The 8 T cell receptor beta chains below all came from one sample that was sequenced in a study of cytomegalovirus exposure and HLA in healthy donors. It was with 60 Vbeta and 13 Jbeta primers that the PCR ran. Here immunoSEQ multiplex PCR was the method, and the copy in TCRdb shows in-frame clones only, minus some. This sample has 100,000 to 150,000 clones, with less than 90% found just once. Sequences were obtained from PBMCs. The receptors shown here come from a man aged 18-30 years in good health and CMV-seropositive.

V is TRBV14 and J is TRBJ2-2; no firm D call. Germline V lookup: CDR1 SGHDN, CDR2 FVKESK. This CDR3 contains 17 residues. V was clipped by 1 base and J by 1 base, with 13 bases between them. CDR3 sequence reads: CASSQVNPRRNTGELFF. As DNA, the CDR3 is TGTGCCAGCAGCCAAGTGAATCCACGGAGGAACACCGGGGAGCTGTTTTTT.

The rearrangement uses TRBV6-4 and TRBJ1-6; D remains unclear. Germline V CDR1 and CDR2: MRHNA, SNTAGT. The CDR3 is 13 residues long. Trimming removed 0 bases from V and 16 bases from J, with 13 bases in between. The CDR3 loop is CASSDSRGSLLHF. The CDR3, as DNA: TGTGCCAGCAGTGACTCCCGGGGTTCTCTGCTCCACTTT.

The chain couples TRBV5-4 to TRBJ1-2, with D possibly TRBD1 on 6 matching bases. The CDR3 consists of 13 residues. Germline assignment: CDR1 SGHNT and CDR2 YYREEE (reference sequence). Trimming cost V 6 bases and J 3 bases, with 12 bases left between them. The CDR3 protein is CASIPRTDYGYTF. The CDR3 DNA sequence: TGTGCCAGCATCCCCCGGACAGACTATGGCTACACCTTC.

The rearrangement uses TRBV19 and TRBJ2-1, with 10 nucleotides matching TRBD1. V was clipped by 6 bases and J by 7 bases; unmatched bases: 12. Germline V CDR1 and CDR2: LNHDA, SQIVND (reference sequence). The CDR3 has 16 residues. CDR3 region: CASRGIDRGLGNEQFF. The CDR3 DNA reads TGTGCCAGTAGGGGGATTGACAGGGGGCTGGGAAATGAGCAGTTCTTC.

The J gene is TRBJ1-2, the V gene TRBV10-3, with 8 bases aligning to TRBD1. The V and J ends lost 7 bases and 5 bases, in that order; junction bases with no gene match: 6. Looked up from germline, CDR1 is ENHRY and CDR2 is SYGVKD. The CDR3 spans 13 residues. CDR3 sequence reads: CAITPDRVYGYTF. DNA for the CDR3: TGTGCCATCACCCCGGACAGGGTTTATGGCTACACCTTC.

The chain employs TRBV2 and TRBJ2-2; 10 bases are a match to TRBD2. Losses at the gene ends were 6 bases for V and 6 bases for J; bases not matched to a gene: 7. CDR1 and CDR2 (germline): SNHLY, FYNNEI. The CDR3 is made up of 15 amino acids. CDR3 in DNA: TGTGCCAGCAGCCTACTAGCGGGGTTAGCCGGGGAGCTGTTTTTT. Its translation: CASSLLAGLAGELFF.

The chain carries TRBV6-5 and TRBJ2-2; 8 nucleotides line up with TRBD1. This CDR3 has 14 amino acids. CDR1 and CDR2 from the germline V gene are MNHEY and SVGAGI. The ends lost 6 bases at V and 8 bases at J; junction bases unmatched: 8. CDR3 sequence: CASRNAGGSGELFF. The CDR3 nucleotides read TGTGCCAGCAGAAACGCAGGGGGCTCAGGGGAGCTGTTTTTT.

The V gene is TRBV13, the J gene TRBJ1-3, with TRBD1 matching over 8 bases. Germline lookup yields CDR1 PRHDT and CDR2 FYEKMQ (reference sequence). V lost 5 bases, J lost 4 bases, and 7 bases stayed unmatched. CDR3 length: 15 amino acids. CDR3 residues: CASSRDRLRGNTIYF. CDR3 sequence (DNA): TGTGCCAGCAGCCGGGACAGGTTGCGAGGAAACACCATATATTTT.